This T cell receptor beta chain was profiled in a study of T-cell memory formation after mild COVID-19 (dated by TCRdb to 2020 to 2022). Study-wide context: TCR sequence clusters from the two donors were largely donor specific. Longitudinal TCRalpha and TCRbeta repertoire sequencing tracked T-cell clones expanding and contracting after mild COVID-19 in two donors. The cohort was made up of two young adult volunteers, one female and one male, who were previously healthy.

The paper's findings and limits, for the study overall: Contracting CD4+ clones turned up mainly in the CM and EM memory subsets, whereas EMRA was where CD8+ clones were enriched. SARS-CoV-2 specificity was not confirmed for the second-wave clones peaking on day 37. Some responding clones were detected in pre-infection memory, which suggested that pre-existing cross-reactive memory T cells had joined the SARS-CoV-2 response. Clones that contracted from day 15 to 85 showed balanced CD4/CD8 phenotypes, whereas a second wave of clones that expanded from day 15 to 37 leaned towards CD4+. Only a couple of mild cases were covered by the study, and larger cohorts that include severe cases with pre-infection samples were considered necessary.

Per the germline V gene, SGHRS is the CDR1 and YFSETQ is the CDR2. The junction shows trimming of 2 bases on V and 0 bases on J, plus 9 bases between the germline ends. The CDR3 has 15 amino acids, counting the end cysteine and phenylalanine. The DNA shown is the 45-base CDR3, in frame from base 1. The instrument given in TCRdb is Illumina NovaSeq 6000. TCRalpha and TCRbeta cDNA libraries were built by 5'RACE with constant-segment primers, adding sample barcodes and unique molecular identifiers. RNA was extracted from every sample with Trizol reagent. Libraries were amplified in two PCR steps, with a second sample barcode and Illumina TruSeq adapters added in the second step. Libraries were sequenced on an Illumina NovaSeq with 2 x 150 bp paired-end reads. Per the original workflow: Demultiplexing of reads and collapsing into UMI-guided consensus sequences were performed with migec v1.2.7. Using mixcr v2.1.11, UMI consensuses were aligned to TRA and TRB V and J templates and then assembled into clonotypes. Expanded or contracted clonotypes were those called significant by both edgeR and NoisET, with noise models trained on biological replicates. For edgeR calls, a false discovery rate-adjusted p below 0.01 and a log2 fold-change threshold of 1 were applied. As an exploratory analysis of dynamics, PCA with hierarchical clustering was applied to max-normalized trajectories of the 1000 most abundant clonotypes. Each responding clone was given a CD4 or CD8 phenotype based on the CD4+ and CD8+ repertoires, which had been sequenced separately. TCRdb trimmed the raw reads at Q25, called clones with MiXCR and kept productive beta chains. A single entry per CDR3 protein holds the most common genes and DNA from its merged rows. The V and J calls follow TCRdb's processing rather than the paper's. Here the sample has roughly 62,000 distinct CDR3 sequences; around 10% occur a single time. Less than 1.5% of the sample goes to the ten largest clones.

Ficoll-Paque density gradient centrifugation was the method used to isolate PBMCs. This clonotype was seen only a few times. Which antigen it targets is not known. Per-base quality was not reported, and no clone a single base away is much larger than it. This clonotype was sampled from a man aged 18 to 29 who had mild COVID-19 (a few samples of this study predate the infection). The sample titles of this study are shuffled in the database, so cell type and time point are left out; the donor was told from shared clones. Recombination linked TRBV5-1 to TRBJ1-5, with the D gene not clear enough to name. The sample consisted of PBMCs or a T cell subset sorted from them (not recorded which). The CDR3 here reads CASSLMGSSNQPQHF. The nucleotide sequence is TGCGCCAGCAGCTTAATGGGGAGTAGCAATCAGCCCCAGCATTTT.